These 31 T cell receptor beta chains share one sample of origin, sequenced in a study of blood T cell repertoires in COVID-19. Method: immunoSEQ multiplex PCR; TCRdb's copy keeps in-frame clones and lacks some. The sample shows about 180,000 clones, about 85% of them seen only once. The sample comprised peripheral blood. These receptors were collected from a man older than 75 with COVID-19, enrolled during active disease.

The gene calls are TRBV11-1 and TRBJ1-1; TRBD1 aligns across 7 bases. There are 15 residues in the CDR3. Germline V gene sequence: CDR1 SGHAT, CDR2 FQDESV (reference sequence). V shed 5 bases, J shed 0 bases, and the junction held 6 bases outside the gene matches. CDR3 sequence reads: CASSKRGQVNTEAFF. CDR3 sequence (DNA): TGTGCCAGCAGCAAAAGAGGACAGGTGAACACTGAAGCTTTCTTT.

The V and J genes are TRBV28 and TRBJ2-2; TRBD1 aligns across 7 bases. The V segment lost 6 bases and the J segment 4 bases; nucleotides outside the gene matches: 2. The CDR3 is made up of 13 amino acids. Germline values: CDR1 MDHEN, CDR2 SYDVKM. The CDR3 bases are TGTGCCAGCAGGACAGGGTTCACCGGGGAGCTGTTTTTT. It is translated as CASRTGFTGELFF.

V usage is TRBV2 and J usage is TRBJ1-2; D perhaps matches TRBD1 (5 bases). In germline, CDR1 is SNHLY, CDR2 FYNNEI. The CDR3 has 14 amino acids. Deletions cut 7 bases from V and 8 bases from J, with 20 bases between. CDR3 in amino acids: CASNRAEGSRGYTF. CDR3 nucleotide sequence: TGTGCCAGCAACCGGGCGGAGGGGAGTCGAGGCTACACCTTC.

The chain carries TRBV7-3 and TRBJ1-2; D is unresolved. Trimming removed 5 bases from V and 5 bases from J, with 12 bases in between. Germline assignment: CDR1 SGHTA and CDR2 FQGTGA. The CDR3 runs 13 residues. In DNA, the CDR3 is TGTGCCAGCAGCCCGGACGGGGAATATGGCTACACCTTC. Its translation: CASSPDGEYGYTF. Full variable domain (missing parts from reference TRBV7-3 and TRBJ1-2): GAGVSQTPSNKVTEKGKYVELRCDPISGHTALYWYRQSLGQGPEFLIYFQGTGAADDSGLPNDRFFAVRPEGSVSTLKIQRTERGDSAVYLCASSPDGEYGYTFGSGTRLTVV.

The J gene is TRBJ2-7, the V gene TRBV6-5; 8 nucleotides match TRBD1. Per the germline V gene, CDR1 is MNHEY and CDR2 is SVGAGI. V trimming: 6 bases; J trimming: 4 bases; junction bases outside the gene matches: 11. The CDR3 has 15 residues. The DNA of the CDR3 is TGTGCCAGCAGGTTCACTCCGGGACAGGATTACGAGCAGTACTTC. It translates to CASRFTPGQDYEQYF.

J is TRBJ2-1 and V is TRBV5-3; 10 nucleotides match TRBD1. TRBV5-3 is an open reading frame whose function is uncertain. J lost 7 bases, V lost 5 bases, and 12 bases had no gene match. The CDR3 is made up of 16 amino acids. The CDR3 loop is CARSSTGQGGMNEQFF. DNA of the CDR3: TGTGCCAGAAGTTCCACCGGACAGGGGGGAATGAATGAGCAGTTCTTC.

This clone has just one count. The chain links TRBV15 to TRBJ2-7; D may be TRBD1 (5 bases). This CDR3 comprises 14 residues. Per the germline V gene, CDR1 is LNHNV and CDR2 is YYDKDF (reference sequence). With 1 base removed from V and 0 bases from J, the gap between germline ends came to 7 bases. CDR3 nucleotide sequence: TGTGCCACCAGCAGAGGGACACTCTCCTACGAGCAGTACTTC. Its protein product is CATSRGTLSYEQYF.

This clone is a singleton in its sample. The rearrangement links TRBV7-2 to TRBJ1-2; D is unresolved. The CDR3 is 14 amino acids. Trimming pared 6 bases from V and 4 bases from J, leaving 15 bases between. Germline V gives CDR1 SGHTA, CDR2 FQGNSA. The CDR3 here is CASSRDPGSYGYTF. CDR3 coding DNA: TGTGCCAGCAGTAGGGATCCGGGGTCCTATGGCTACACCTTC.

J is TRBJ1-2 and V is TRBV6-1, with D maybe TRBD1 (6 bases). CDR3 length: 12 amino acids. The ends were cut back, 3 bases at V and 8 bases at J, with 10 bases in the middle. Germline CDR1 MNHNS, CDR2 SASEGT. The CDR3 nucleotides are TGTGCCAGCAGTGAGTTTGGGACAGGCTACACCTTC. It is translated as CASSEFGTGYTF.

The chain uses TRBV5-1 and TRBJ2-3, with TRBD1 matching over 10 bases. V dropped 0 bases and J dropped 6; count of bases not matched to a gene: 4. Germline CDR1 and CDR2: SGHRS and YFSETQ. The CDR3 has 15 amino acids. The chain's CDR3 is CASSLGQGAVDTQYF. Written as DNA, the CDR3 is TGCGCCAGCAGCTTGGGACAGGGGGCGGTGGATACGCAGTATTTT.

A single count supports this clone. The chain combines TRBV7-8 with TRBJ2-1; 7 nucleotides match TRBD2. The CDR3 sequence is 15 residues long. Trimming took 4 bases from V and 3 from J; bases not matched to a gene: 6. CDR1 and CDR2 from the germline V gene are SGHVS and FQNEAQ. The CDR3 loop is CASSSTGTNYNEQFF. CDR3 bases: TGTGCCAGCAGCTCGACCGGGACTAACTACAATGAGCAGTTCTTC. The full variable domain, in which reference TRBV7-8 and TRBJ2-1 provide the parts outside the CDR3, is GAGVSQSPRYKVAKRGQDVALRCDPISGHVSLFWYQQALGQGPEFLTYFQNEAQLDKSGLPSDRFFAERPEGSVSTLKIQRTQQEDSAVYLCASSSTGTNYNEQFFGPGTRLTVL.

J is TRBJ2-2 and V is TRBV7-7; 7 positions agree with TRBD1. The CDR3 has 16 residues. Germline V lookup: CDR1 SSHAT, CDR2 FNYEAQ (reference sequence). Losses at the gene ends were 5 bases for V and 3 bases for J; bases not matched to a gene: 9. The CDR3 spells CASSPRGGGYTGELFF. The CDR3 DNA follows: TGTGCCAGCAGCCCACGAGGGGGCGGGTACACCGGGGAGCTGTTTTTT. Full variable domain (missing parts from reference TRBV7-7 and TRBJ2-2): GAGVSQSPRYKVTKRGQDVTLRCDPISSHATLYWYQQALGQGPEFLTYFNYEAQPDKSGLPSDRFSAERPEGSISTLTIQRTEQRDSAMYRCASSPRGGGYTGELFFGEGSRLTVL.

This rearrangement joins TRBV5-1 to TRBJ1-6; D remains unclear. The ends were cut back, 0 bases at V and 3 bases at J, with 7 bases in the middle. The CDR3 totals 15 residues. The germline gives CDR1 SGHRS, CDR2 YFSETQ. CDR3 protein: CASSLVGDYNSPLHF. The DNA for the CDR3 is TGCGCCAGCAGCTTGGTCGGTGACTATAATTCACCCCTCCACTTT.

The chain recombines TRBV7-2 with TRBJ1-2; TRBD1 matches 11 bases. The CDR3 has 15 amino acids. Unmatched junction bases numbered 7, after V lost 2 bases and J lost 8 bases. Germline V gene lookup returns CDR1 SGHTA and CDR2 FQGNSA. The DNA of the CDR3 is TGTGCCAGCAGCTTAAGGACAGGGGGCGCAGGAGGCTACACCTTC. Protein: CASSLRTGGAGGYTF. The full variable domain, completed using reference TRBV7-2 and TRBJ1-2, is GAGVSQSPSNKVTEKGKDVELRCDPISGHTALYWYRQSLGQGLEFLIYFQGNSAPDKSGLPSDRFSAERTGGSVSTLTIQRTQQEDSAVYLCASSLRTGGAGGYTFGSGTRLTVV.

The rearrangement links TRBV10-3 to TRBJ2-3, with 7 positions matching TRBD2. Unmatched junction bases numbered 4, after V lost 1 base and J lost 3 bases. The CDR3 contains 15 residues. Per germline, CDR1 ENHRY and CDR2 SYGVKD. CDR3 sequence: CAISEWAGETDTQYF. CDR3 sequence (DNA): TGTGCCATCAGTGAGTGGGCGGGGGAGACAGATACGCAGTATTTT.

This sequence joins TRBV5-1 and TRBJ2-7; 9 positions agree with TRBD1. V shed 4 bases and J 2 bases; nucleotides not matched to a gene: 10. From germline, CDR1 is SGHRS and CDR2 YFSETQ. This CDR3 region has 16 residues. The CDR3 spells CASSPLSGQGTYEQYF. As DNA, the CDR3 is TGCGCCAGCAGCCCCTTGTCGGGACAGGGTACCTACGAGCAGTACTTC.

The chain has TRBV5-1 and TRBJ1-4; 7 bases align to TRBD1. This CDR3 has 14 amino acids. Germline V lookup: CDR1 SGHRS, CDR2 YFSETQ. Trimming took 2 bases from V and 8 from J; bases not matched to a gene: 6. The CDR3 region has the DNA TGCGCCAGCAGCTTAGGGGGCGCGGGGGAAAAACTGTTTTTT. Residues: CASSLGGAGEKLFF.

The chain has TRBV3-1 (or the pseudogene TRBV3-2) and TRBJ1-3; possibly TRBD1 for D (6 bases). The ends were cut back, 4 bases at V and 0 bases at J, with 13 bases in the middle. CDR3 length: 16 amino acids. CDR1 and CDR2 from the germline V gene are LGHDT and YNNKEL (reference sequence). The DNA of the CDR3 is TGTGCCAGCAGCCTCCGACAGGCCTCCTCTGGAAACACCATATATTTT. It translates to CASSLRQASSGNTIYF.

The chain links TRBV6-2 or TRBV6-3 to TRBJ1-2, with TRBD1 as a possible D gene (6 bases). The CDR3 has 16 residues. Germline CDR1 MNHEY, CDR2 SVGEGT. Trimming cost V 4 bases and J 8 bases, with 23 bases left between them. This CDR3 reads CASSFFGKGQWLGYTF. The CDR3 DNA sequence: TGTGCCAGCAGTTTTTTTGGAAAAGGACAGTGGCTCGGCTACACCTTC.

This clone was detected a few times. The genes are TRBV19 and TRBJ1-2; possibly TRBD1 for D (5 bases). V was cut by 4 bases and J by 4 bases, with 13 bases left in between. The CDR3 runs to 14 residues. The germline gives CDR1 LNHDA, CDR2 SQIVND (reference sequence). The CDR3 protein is CASSSGTLVYGYTF. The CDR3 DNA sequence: TGTGCCAGTAGTAGCGGGACGTTGGTCTATGGCTACACCTTC.

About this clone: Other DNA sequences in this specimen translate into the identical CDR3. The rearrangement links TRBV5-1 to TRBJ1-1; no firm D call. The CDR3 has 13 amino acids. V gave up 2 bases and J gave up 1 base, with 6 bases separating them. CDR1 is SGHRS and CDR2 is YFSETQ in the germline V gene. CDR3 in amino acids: CASSLGGNTEAFF. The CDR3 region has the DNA TGCGCCAGCAGCTTAGGAGGGAACACTGAAGCTTTCTTT.

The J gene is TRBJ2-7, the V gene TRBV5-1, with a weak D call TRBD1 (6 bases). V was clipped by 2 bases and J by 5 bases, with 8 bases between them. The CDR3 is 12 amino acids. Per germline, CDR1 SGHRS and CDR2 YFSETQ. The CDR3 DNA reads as TGCGCCAGCAGCTTTCAGGGGAACGAGCAGTACTTC. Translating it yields CASSFQGNEQYF.

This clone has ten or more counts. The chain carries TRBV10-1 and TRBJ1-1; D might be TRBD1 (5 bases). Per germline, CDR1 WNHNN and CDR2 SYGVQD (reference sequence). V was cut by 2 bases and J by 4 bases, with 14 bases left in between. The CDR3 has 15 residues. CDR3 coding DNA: TGCGCCAGCAGTGAGCGGAGGGGATCTGGCACTGAAGCTTTCTTT. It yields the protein CASSERRGSGTEAFF.

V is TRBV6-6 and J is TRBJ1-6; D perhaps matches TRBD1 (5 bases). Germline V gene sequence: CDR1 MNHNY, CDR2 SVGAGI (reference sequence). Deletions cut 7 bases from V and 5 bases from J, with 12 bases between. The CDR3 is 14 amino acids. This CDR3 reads CASISAGNNSPLHF. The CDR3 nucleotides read TGTGCCAGCATCAGCGCAGGGAATAATTCACCCCTCCACTTT.

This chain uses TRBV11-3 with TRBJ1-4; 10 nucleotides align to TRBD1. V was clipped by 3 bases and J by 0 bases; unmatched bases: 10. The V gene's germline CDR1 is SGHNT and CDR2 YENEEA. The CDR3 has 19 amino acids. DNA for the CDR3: TGTGCCAGCAGCTTGGGACAGGGGCTTTCCGTTGCAACTAATGAAAAACTGTTTTTT. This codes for CASSLGQGLSVATNEKLFF. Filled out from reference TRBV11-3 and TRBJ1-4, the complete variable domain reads EAGVVQSPRYKIIEKKQPVAFWCNPISGHNTLYWYLQNLGQGPELLIRYENEEAVDDSQLPKDRFSAERLKGVDSTLKIQPAELGDSAVYLCASSLGQGLSVATNEKLFFGSGTQLSVL.

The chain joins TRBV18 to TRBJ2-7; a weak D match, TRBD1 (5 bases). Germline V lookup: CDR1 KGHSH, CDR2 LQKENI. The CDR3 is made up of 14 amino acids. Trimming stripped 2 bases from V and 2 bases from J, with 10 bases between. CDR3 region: CASSPEVGAYEQYF. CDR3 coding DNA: TGTGCCAGCTCACCAGAGGTAGGGGCCTACGAGCAGTACTTC.

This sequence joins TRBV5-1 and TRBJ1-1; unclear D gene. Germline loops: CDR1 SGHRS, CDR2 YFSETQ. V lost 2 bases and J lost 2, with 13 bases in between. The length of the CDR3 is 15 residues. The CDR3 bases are TGCGCCAGCAGCTTCAACCTGAGACTAAACACTGAAGCTTTCTTT. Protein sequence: CASSFNLRLNTEAFF.

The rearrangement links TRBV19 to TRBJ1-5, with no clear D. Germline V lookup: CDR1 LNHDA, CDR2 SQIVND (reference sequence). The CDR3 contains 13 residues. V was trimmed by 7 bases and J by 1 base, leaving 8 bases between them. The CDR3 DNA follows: TGTGCCAGTAACCGAGGGAGCAATCAGCCCCAGCATTTT. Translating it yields CASNRGSNQPQHF.

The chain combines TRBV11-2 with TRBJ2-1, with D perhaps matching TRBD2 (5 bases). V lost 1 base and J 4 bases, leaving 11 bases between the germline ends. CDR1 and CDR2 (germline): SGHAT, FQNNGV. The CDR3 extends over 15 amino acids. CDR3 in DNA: TGTGCCAGCAGCTTAGGCCTAGCCAATTACAATGAGCAGTTCTTC. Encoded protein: CASSLGLANYNEQFF.

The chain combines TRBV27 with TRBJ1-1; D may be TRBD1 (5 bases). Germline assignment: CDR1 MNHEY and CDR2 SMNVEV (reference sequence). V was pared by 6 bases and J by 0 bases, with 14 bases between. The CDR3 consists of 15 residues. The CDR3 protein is CASRDSGLLNTEAFF. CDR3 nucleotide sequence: TGTGCCAGCAGAGATTCAGGGCTCTTGAACACTGAAGCTTTCTTT.

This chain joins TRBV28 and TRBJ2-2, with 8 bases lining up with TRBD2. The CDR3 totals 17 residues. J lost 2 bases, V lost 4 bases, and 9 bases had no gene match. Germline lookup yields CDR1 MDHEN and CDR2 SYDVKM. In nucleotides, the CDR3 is TGTGCCAGCAGTTATAGAGCGGGGGCCAGAAACACCGGGGAGCTGTTTTTT. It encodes CASSYRAGARNTGELFF.